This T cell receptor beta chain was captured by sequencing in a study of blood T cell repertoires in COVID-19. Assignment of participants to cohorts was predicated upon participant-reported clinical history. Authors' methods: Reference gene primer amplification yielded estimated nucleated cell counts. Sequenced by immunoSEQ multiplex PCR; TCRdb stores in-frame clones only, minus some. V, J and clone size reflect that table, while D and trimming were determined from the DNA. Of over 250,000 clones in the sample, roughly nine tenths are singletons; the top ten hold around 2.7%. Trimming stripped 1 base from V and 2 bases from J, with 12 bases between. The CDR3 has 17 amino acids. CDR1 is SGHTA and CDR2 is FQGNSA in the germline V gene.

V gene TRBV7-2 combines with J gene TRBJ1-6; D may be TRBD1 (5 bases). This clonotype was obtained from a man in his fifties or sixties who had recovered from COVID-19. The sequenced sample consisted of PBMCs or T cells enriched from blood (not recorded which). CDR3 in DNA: TGTGCCAGCAGCTTAGTGCCCCAGGGTGCCTATAATTCACCCCTCCACTTT. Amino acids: CASSLVPQGAYNSPLHF.